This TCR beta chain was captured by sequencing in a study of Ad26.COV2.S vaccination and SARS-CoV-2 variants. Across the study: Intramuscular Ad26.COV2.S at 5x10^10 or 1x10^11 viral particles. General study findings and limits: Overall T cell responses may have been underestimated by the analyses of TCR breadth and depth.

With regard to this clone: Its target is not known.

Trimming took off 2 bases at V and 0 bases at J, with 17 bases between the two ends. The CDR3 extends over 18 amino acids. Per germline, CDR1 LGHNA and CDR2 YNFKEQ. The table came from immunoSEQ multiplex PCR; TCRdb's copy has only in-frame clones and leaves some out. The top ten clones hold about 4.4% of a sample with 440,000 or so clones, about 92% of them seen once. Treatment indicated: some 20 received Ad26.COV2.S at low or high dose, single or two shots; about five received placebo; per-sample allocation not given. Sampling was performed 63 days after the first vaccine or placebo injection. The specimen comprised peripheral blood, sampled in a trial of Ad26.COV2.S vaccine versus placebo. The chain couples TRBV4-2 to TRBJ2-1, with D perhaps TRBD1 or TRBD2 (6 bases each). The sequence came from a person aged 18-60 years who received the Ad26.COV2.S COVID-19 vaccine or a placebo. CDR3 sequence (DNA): TGTGCCAGCAGCCAACCTTGGGGGGCAGAAAGCTCCTACAATGAGCAGTTCTTC. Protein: CASSQPWGAESSYNEQFF.